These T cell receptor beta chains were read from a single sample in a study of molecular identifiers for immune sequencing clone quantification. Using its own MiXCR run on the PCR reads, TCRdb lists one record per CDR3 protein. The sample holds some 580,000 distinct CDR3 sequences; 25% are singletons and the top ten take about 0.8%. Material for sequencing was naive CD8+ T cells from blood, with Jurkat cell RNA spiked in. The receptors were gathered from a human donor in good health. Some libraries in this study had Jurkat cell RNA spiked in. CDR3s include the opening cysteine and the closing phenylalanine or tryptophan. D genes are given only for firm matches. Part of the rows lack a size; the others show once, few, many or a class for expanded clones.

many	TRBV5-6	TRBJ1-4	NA	CASSLRDGEKLFF	TGTGCCAGCAGCTTAAGGGACGGCGAAAAACTGTTTTTT
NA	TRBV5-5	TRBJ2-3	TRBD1	CASSSTGGTTDTQYF	TGTGCCAGCAGCTCCACAGGGGGGACCACAGATACGCAGTATTTT
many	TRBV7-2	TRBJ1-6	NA	CASSLAQGRSPLHF	TGTGCCAGCAGCTTAGCGCAGGGGCGATCACCCCTCCACTTT
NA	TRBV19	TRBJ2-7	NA	CASSIRQGMLTYEQYF	TGTGCCAGTAGTATAAGGCAGGGGATGCTAACTTACGAGCAGTACTTC
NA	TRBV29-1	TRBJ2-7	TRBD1	CSIRTGPYEQYF	TGCAGCATCAGGACAGGCCCCTACGAGCAGTACTTC
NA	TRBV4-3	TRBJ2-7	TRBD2	CASSQDIGGEYEQYF	TGCGCCAGCAGCCAAGATATCGGGGGGGAGTACGAGCAGTACTTC
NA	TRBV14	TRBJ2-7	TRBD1	CASSQVRGPGEQYF	TGTGCCAGCAGCCAAGTCAGGGGGCCGGGAGAGCAGTACTTC
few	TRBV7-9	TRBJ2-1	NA	CASSLGRTRDEQFF	TGTGCCAGCAGCTTAGGGCGGACAAGGGATGAGCAGTTCTTC
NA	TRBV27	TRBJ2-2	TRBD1	CASSSDGTGRVGGELFF	TGTGCCAGCAGTTCCGACGGGACAGGGCGGGTCGGCGGGGAGCTGTTTTTT
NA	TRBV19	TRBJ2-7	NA	CASSIDTRPYEQYF	TGTGCCAGTAGTATAGACACTAGACCCTACGAGCAGTACTTC
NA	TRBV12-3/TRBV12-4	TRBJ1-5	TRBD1	CARRDRGRPSQPQHF	TGTGCCAGAAGGGACAGGGGGCGTCCGAGTCAGCCCCAGCATTTT
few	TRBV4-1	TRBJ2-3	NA	CASSHDTGGNRGPDTQYF	TGCGCCAGCAGCCACGACACGGGGGGAAACAGGGGCCCAGATACGCAGTATTTT
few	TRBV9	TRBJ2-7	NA	CASSVAPGAAYEQYF	TGTGCCAGCAGCGTAGCACCCGGGGCGGCCTACGAGCAGTACTTC
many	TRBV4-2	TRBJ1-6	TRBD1	CASSQVLTGGNSPLHF	TGTGCCAGCAGCCAAGTCCTAACAGGGGGAAATTCACCCCTCCACTTT
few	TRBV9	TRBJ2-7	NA	CASSYGLGDEQYF	TGTGCCAGCAGCTACGGGCTAGGAGACGAGCAGTACTTC
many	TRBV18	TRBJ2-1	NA	CASSPPGYNEQFF	TGTGCCAGCAGCCCCCCCGGATACAATGAGCAGTTCTTC
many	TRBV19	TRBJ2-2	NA	CASRSGTRLLNTGELFF	TGTGCCAGTAGATCTGGGACACGGCTCTTAAACACCGGGGAGCTGTTTTTT
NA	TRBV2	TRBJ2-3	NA	CASQGLYTDTQYF	TGTGCCAGCCAGGGGCTATACACAGATACGCAGTATTTT
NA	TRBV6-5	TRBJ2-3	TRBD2	CASCYSILGLGTDTQYF	TGTGCCAGCTGTTACTCGATTTTAGGACTAGGCACAGATACGCAGTATTTT
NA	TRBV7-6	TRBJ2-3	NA	CASSSPTDTRYF	TGTGCCAGCAGCTCACCAACCGATACGCGGTATTTT
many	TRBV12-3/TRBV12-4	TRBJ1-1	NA	CASIEKDSPTTEAFF	TGTGCCAGCATTGAGAAGGACTCCCCGACCACTGAAGCTTTCTTT
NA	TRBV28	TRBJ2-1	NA	CASRPHTVAGKEQFF	TGTGCCAGCAGACCCCACACGGTCGCGGGCAAGGAGCAGTTCTTC
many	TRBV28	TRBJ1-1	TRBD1	CASTYRGGGTEAFF	TGTGCCAGCACTTACAGGGGAGGAGGAACTGAAGCTTTCTTT
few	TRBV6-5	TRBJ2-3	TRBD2	CASSYLGGGRTDTQYF	TGTGCCAGCAGTTATCTCGGGGGGGGACGCACAGATACGCAGTATTTT
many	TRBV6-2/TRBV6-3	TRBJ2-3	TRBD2	CASSYGLAGTDTQYF	TGTGCCAGCAGTTACGGACTAGCGGGCACAGATACGCAGTATTTT
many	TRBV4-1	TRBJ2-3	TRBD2	CASSQAGLAADTQYF	TGCGCCAGCAGCCAGGCGGGACTAGCAGCAGATACGCAGTATTTT
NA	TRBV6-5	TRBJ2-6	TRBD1	CASSFNSGTGVLGANVLTF	TGTGCCAGCAGTTTTAACTCCGGGACAGGGGTTTTGGGGGCCAACGTCCTGACTTTC
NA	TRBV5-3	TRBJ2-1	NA	CASSFGAGTYEQFF	TGTGCCAGCAGCTTTGGGGCAGGGACCTATGAGCAGTTCTTC
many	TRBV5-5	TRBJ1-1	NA	CASSFLLGNTEAFF	TGTGCCAGCAGCTTCTTGCTAGGGAACACTGAAGCTTTCTTT
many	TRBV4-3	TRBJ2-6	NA	CASSPQARRTSGANVLTF	TGCGCCAGCAGCCCTCAGGCCAGGCGAACCTCTGGGGCCAACGTCCTGACTTTC
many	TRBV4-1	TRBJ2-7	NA	CASSQAAVLTGDYEQYF	TGCGCCAGCAGCCAAGCAGCAGTGCTAACGGGGGATTACGAGCAGTACTTC
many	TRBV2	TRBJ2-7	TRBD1	CASMGQGAGEQYF	TGTGCCAGCATGGGCCAGGGGGCTGGAGAGCAGTACTTC
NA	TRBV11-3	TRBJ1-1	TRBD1	CASITPGGKTHSTEAFF	TGTGCCAGCATTACCCCAGGGGGGAAAACACATTCCACTGAAGCTTTCTTT
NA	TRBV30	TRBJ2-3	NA	CAWSETANTQYF	TGTGCCTGGAGTGAGACAGCAAATACGCAGTATTTT
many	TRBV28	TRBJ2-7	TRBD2	CASRGEGYEQYF	TGTGCCAGCAGGGGGGAGGGCTACGAGCAGTACTTC
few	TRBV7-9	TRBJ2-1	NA	CASSLVTRKHYNEQFF	TGTGCCAGCAGCTTAGTTACTAGAAAGCATTACAATGAGCAGTTCTTC
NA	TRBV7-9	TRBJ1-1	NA	CAGTDSNPEAFF	TGTGCCGGGACGGACAGTAACCCTGAAGCTTTCTTT
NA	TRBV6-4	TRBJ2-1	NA	CASSDVVGLDNEQFF	TGTGCCAGCAGCGACGTCGTGGGGTTAGACAATGAGCAGTTCTTC
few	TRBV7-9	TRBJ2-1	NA	CASRRPPVNEQFF	TGTGCCAGCAGGAGGCCGCCGGTAAATGAGCAGTTCTTC
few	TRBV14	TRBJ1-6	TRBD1	CASSQDDRAYSNSPLHF	TGTGCCAGCAGCCAAGACGACAGGGCTTACTCAAATTCACCCCTCCACTTT
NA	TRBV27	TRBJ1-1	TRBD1	CASSLLGTGGSAETFF	TGTGCCAGCAGTTTATTAGGGACAGGGGGTTCGGCTGAAACTTTCTTT
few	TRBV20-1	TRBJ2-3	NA	CSARLSGWDISTDTQYF	TGCAGTGCTAGATTGAGCGGTTGGGATATAAGCACAGATACGCAGTATTTT
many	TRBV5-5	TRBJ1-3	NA	CASSVDISGNTIYF	TGTGCCAGCAGCGTGGACATCTCTGGAAACACCATATATTTT
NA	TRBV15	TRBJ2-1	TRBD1	CAIISGQGSGDEQFF	TGTGCCATCATCAGTGGACAGGGGTCTGGCGATGAGCAGTTCTTC
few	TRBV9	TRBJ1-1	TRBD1	CASSVGQQNTEAFF	TGTGCCAGCAGCGTGGGACAGCAGAACACTGAAGCTTTCTTT
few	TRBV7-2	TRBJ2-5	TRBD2	CASSLELAGGPGETQYF	TGTGCCAGCAGCTTAGAACTAGCGGGGGGGCCGGGGGAGACCCAGTACTTC
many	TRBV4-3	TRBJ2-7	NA	CASSQDYQGSSYEQYF	TGCGCCAGCAGCCAAGATTATCAGGGGAGCTCCTACGAGCAGTACTTC
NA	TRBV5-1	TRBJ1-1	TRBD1	CASSLWTGTYLNTEAFF	TGCGCCAGCAGCTTGTGGACAGGGACGTATTTGAACACTGAAGCTTTCTTT
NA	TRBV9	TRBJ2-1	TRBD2	CASSAASGATYNEQIF	TGTGCCAGCAGCGCCGCTAGCGGGGCGACCTACAATGAGCAGATCTTC
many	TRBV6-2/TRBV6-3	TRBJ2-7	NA	CASNKRGTVEQYF	TGTGCCAGCAACAAAAGGGGGACGGTCGAGCAGTACTTC
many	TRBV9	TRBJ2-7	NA	CASSVGGQLSEQYF	TGTGCCAGCAGCGTAGGAGGACAGCTGAGCGAGCAGTACTTC
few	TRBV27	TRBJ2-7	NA	CASSLWAGGYEQYF	TGTGCCAGCAGTTTATGGGCAGGGGGGTACGAGCAGTACTTC
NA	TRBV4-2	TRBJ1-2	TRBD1	CASSQETGTELLYGYTF	TGTGCCAGCAGCCAAGAGACCGGGACAGAGCTTCTCTATGGCTACACCTTC
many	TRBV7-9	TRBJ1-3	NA	CASSTPVIPGNTIYF	TGTGCCAGCAGCACACCTGTTATCCCCGGAAACACCATATATTTT
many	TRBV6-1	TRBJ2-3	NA	CASSIPGGERGADTQYF	TGTGCCAGCAGTATCCCCGGGGGCGAGCGGGGAGCGGATACGCAGTATTTT
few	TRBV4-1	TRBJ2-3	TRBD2	CASSQWVAGVGDTQYF	TGCGCCAGCAGCCAATGGGTAGCGGGAGTGGGAGATACGCAGTATTTT
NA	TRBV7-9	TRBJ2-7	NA	CASSLSGRYERYF	TGTGCCAGCAGCTTATCAGGGAGATACGAGCGGTACTTC
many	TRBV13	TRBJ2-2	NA	CASSLGRNTGELFF	TGTGCCAGCAGCTTAGGCAGGAACACCGGGGAGCTGTTTTTT
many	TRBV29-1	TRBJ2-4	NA	CSVELGSGNIQYF	TGCAGCGTTGAACTGGGTTCTGGAAACATTCAGTACTTC
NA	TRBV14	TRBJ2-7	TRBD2	CASSQSLGGRDEQYF	TGTGCCAGCAGCCAATCCCTTGGGGGGAGGGACGAGCAGTACTTC